Below, one T cell receptor beta chain is given with its context. The antigen remains undetermined. Sequenced by immunoSEQ multiplex PCR; TCRdb stores in-frame clones only, minus some. The sample holds 80,000 to 90,000 clones, roughly 88% seen once. These data are taken from a study of graft-versus-host responses after intestinal transplantation. General study points: Levels of circulating GvH clones at their peak were associated with early post-transplant HvG declines. Present in recipient marrow, GvH clones included some that appeared first in ileum or blood.

This receptor was taken from a human donor who received an intestinal transplant. Sequencing was performed on unstimulated CD4+ T cells sorted from spleen or lymph node cells, taken before intestinal transplant.

The CDR3 loop reads CASTPADASGNTIYF. The DNA of the CDR3 is TGTGCCAGTACCCCCGCGGATGCCTCTGGAAACACCATATATTTT. V is TRBV19 and J is TRBJ1-3; D gene uncertain. The germline V gene encodes CDR1 LNHDA and CDR2 SQIVND (reference sequence). The CDR3 has 15 residues. Trimming pared 7 bases from V and 0 bases from J, leaving 13 bases between.